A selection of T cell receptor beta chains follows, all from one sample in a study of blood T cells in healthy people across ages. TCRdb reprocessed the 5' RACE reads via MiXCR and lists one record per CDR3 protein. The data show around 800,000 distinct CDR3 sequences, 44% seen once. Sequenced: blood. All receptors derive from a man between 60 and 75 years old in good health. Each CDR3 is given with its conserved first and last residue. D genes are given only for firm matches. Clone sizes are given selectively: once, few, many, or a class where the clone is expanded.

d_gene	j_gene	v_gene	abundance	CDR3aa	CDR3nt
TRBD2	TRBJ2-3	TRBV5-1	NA	CASRSSGGAYDTQYF	TGCGCCAGCAGAAGTAGCGGGGGGGCCTACGATACGCAGTATTTT
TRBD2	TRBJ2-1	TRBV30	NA	CAWSVLAGNNEQFF	TGTGCCTGGAGTGTACTAGCGGGGAACAATGAGCAGTTCTTC
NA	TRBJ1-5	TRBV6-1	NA	CASSEAGVQPQHF	TGTGCCAGCAGTGAAGCAGGAGTTCAGCCCCAGCATTTT
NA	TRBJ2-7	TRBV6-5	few	CASSYGTGTLGEQYF	TGTGCCAGCAGTTACGGAACAGGGACCCTTGGGGAGCAGTACTTC
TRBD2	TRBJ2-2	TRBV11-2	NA	CASRGASGASNTGELFF	TGTGCCAGCAGGGGTGCTAGCGGGGCTTCGAACACCGGGGAGCTGTTTTTT
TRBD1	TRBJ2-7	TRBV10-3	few	CAISSDSGTGAYEQYF	TGTGCCATCAGCTCAGATTCCGGGACAGGGGCCTACGAGCAGTACTTC
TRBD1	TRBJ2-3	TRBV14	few	CASSRGGQGPKRYTDTQYF	TGTGCCAGCAGCCGGGGAGGACAGGGACCCAAACGCTACACAGATACGCAGTATTTT
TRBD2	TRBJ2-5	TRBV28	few	CASSRSGGRQETQYF	TGTGCCAGCAGTAGGAGCGGGGGGCGTCAAGAGACCCAGTACTTC
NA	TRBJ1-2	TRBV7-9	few	CASSEQGHYGYTF	TGTGCCAGCAGCGAACAGGGACACTATGGCTACACCTTC
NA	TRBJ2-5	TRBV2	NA	CASSETQGRETQYF	TGTGCCAGCAGTGAAACCCAGGGTCGAGAGACCCAGTACTTC
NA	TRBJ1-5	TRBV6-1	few	CASSEVANQPQHF	TGTGCCAGCAGTGAAGTGGCCAATCAGCCCCAGCATTTT
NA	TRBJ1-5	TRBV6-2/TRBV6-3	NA	CASTGAVGRQPQHF	TGTGCCAGCACCGGGGCCGTAGGACGTCAGCCCCAGCATTTT
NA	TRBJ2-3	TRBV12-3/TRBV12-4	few	CASSLKRGSTDMQYF	TGTGCCAGCAGTTTGAAAAGGGGAAGCACAGATATGCAGTATTTT
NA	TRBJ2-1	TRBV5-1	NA	CASSFTGEANNEQFF	TGCGCCAGCAGCTTTACCGGAGAAGCTAACAATGAGCAGTTCTTC
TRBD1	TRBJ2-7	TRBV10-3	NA	CAISEKGQGPYKQYF	TGTGCCATCAGTGAGAAAGGACAGGGACCCTACAAGCAGTACTTC
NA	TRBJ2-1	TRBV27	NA	CASSLGRTIYNEQFF	TGTGCCAGCAGTTTAGGCCGGACAATATACAATGAGCAGTTCTTC
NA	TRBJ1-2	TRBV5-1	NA	CASSLDGQGNYGYTF	TGCGCCAGCAGCTTGGATGGTCAGGGGAACTATGGCTACACCTTC
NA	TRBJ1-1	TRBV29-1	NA	CSAQGDTGNTEAFF	TGCAGCGCTCAAGGGGACACGGGGAACACTGAAGCTTTCTTT
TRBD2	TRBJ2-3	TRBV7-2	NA	CASSLWGGGHQGQYF	TGTGCCAGCAGCCTCTGGGGCGGGGGGCACCAGGGGCAGTATTTT
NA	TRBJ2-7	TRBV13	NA	CASSAYSAHNEQYF	TGTGCCAGCAGCGCCTACAGTGCACACAATGAGCAGTACTTC
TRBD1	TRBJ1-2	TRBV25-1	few	CASSEFSTGAGGYTF	TGTGCCAGCAGTGAGTTTTCGACAGGGGCTGGAGGCTACACCTTC
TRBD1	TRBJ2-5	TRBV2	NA	CASSVDRDRVSREQYF	TGTGCCAGCAGTGTTGACCGGGACAGGGTATCGAGAGAGCAGTACTTC
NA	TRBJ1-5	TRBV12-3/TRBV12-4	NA	CASSKSSKISNQPQHF	TGTGCCAGCAGTAAGTCCTCCAAAATCAGCAATCAGCCCCAGCATTTT
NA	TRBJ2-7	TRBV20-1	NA	CSAINTINYEQYF	TGCAGTGCTATCAACACTATAAACTACGAGCAGTACTTC
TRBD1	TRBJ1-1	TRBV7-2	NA	CASSLGAGGMNTEAFF	TGTGCCAGCAGCTTAGGGGCAGGGGGGATGAACACTGAAGCTTTCTTT
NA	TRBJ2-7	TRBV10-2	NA	CAATPLGGAYEQYF	TGCGCCGCAACTCCCCTGGGCGGAGCCTACGAGCAGTACTTC
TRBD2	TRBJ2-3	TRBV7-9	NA	CASSQLRELETQYF	TGTGCCAGCAGCCAGCTGCGGGAGCTGGAGACGCAGTATTTT
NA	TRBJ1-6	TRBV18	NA	CASSLDGDGSPLHF	TGTGCCAGCTCCCTGGACGGGGATGGATCACCCCTCCACTTT
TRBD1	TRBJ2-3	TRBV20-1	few	CSAQGGGSTDTQYF	TGCAGTGCCCAAGGGGGCGGTAGCACAGATACGCAGTATTTT
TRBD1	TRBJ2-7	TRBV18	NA	CASSPLHTPGTGSSEQYF	TGTGCCAGCTCACCACTACACACTCCCGGGACAGGCTCTTCCGAGCAGTACTTC
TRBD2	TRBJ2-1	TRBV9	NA	CASSVEIAGWGNEQFF	TGTGCCAGCAGCGTAGAAATAGCGGGGTGGGGAAATGAGCAGTTCTTC
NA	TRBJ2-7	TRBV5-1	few	CASTPGVTYEQYF	TGCGCCAGCACCCCGGGGGTTACCTACGAGCAGTACTTC
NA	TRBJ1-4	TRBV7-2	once	CASSPGKQSNEKLFF	TGTGCCAGCAGCCCTGGGAAACAGTCCAATGAAAAACTGTTTTTT
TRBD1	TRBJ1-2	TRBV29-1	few	CSVEDQGAPYTF	TGCAGCGTTGAAGATCAGGGGGCTCCCTACACCTTC
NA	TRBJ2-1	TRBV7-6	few	CASSLALGQTNEQFF	TGTGCCAGCAGCTTAGCGCTCGGGCAGACCAATGAGCAGTTCTTC
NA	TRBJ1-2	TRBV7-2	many	CASSLSPGDGYTF	TGTGCCAGCAGCTTATCCCCGGGCGATGGCTACACCTTC
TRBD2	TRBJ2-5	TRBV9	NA	CASSPGTSGGEYQETQYF	TGTGCCAGCAGCCCCGGGACTAGCGGGGGGGAGTACCAAGAGACCCAGTACTTC
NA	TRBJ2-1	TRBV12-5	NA	CASALAAGRNNEQFF	TGTGCTAGTGCCCTGGCGGCGGGACGGAACAATGAGCAGTTCTTC
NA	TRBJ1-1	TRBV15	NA	CATSREVPALNTEAFF	TGTGCCACCAGCAGAGAAGTCCCAGCCTTGAACACTGAAGCTTTCTTT
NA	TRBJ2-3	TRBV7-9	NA	CASSPLGGESTDTQYF	TGTGCCAGCAGTCCTCTTGGGGGCGAAAGCACAGATACGCAGTATTTT
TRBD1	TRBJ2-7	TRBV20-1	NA	CSAIRSRTGSLYEQYF	TGCAGTGCTATACGCTCAAGGACAGGGAGCCTCTACGAGCAGTACTTC
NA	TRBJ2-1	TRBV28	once	CASRSGDEQFF	TGTGCCAGCAGGTCAGGGGATGAGCAGTTCTTC
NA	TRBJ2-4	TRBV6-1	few	CASSELPGAYF	TGTGCCAGCAGTGAACTTCCAGGGGCGTACTTC
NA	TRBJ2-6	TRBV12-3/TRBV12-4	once	CASSQGGGNVLTF	TGTGCCAGCAGTCAAGGCGGCGGCAACGTCCTGACTTTC
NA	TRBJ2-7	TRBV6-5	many	CASSYGRGSYEQYF	TGTGCCAGCAGTTACGGTAGGGGCTCCTACGAGCAGTACTTC
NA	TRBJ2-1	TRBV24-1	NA	CATGKQGQETQFF	TGTGCCACCGGAAAACAGGGCCAAGAGACCCAGTTCTTC
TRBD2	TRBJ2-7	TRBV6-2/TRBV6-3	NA	CASRSGLAGALPSSYEQYF	TGTGCCAGCAGGTCGGGACTAGCGGGGGCCTTACCCAGCTCCTACGAGCAGTACTTC
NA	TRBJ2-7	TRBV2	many	CASRDLEPYEQYF	TGTGCCAGCAGGGACCTCGAGCCCTACGAGCAGTACTTC
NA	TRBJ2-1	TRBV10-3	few	CAAYSGEYNEQFF	TGTGCCGCGTACTCGGGGGAGTACAATGAGCAGTTCTTC